This T cell receptor beta chain was recorded in a study of shared clonotypes between healthy human individuals. Across the study: The donor pool was made up of two women and a few men aged 18 to 49. There were three CD4 naive, three CD4 memory, two CD8 naive and one CD8 memory plates per donor.

This clone occurred once. Nashville, Tennessee was home to all donors, each a Caucasian adult. Trimming took off 4 bases at V and 0 bases at J, with 16 bases between the two ends. There are 16 residues in the CDR3. The germline V gene encodes CDR1 MNHNS and CDR2 SASEGT. Using immunoSEQ multiplex PCR, the repertoire was profiled, and TCRdb retains in-frame clones only, with some absent. This table has about 2.4 million clones, roughly 93% appearing once. Material: naive CD4+ T cells from PBMCs. Subset: CD45RA+ positively selected. The genes are TRBV6-1 and TRBJ2-7; possible D gene TRBD1, 7 bases. The sequence derives from a man younger than 35 in good health. Some clones in this sample may be carry-over from other donors' samples. CDR3 amino acids: CASSGSRDRSSYEQYF. In DNA form, the CDR3 reads TGTGCCAGCAGTGGGTCGCGGGACAGAAGCTCCTACGAGCAGTACTTC.